This TCR beta chain was identified in a study of blood T cell repertoires in COVID-19. Study background: Donors in the United States, Italy and Spain gave samples during acute or convalescent COVID-19.

This CDR3 comprises 13 residues. Trimming at V came to 7 bases and at J to 1 base, leaving 4 bases not matched to a gene. Some clones are missing from TCRdb's copy, which holds only in-frame ones; the method was immunoSEQ multiplex PCR. The sample consists of about 320,000 clones, about nine tenths of them appearing once. Among Cohort 3 donors, those recovered had two negative PCRs, clearance, or symptom resolution. The origin of this receptor is a woman younger than 35 who had recovered from COVID-19. This sequence joins TRBV12-3 or TRBV12-4 and TRBJ2-7; TRBD1 matches at 7 bases. The sample taken for sequencing was PBMCs or T cells enriched from blood (not recorded which). The CDR3 nucleotides are TGTGCCAGCACCCCGGGACAGTCCTACGAGCAGTACTTC. The encoded protein is CASTPGQSYEQYF.